This T cell receptor beta chain stems from a study of neurological immune-mediated disorders. From germline, CDR1 is DFQATT and CDR2 SNEGSKA (reference sequence). J gave up 5 bases and V 3 bases, and 4 bases lay outside the gene matches. CDR3 length: 13 amino acids. TCRdb reanalysed the 5' RACE reads using MiXCR and keeps one entry per CDR3 protein. The table has about 74,000 distinct CDR3 sequences, 5.2% seen once. There are a few counts of this clonotype. This receptor was identified in a man aged 18-30 years with multiple sclerosis. The genes are TRBV20-1 and TRBJ1-5, with 7 bases that match TRBD1. The sample was PBMCs. In DNA form, the CDR3 reads TGCAGTGCTAGGGATACAGGGGATCAGCCCCAGCATTTT. Its translation: CSARDTGDQPQHF.